These 10 T cell receptor beta chains were all obtained from the same sample, sequenced in a study of shared T cell receptors in the human thymus. Clones were read by immunoSEQ multiplex PCR, and TCRdb kept only the in-frame ones, dropping some. The sample records roughly 500,000 clones, around 78% being singletons. This sample also belongs to another study, concerning human thymus T cells.

The sequenced sample consisted of thymocytes. These receptors were collected from a boy younger than two with a congenital heart defect.

This sequence joins TRBV7-2 and TRBJ2-3, with D possibly TRBD2 on 6 matching bases. The V end was cut by 1 base, the J end by 2 bases, with 13 bases between. CDR1 and CDR2 (germline): SGHTA, FQGNSA. The CDR3 covers 16 residues. The CDR3 DNA sequence: TGTGCCAGCAGCTTAGGCTGCGCGGGGTCCACAGATACGCAGTATTTT. It translates to CASSLGCAGSTDTQYF.

The CDR3 is CASSLSRGNYGYTF. The CDR3 DNA sequence: TGTGCCAGCAGTTTATCCAGGGGCAACTATGGCTACACCTTC. The chain has TRBV28 and TRBJ1-2, with D possibly matching TRBD1 (6 bases). This CDR3 comprises 14 residues. The germline CDR1 and CDR2 sequences are MDHEN and SYDVKM. Trimming cost V 1 base and J 2 bases, with 8 bases left between them.

As concerns this clone: At one end, the junction sequence differs from germline, possibly due to a read error. In DNA form, the CDR3 reads TGCAGCGTTCCAGACAGGGGCCGGCTTTGGAGCTACCCCTTC. Residues: CSVPDRGRLWSYPF. The chain employs TRBV29-1 and TRBJ1-2; 8 nucleotides align to TRBD1. The CDR3 contains 14 residues. The germline V gene encodes CDR1 SQVTM and CDR2 ANQGSEA.

The CDR3 bases are TGTGCCAGCAGCTTACTAGCGGGACCTGCGAATGAGCAGTTCTTC. This gives the protein CASSLLAGPANEQFF. The chain uses TRBV7-4 and TRBJ2-1, with TRBD2 identical over 9 bases. Trimming cost V 2 bases and J 7 bases; bases outside gene matches: 6. Looked up from germline, CDR1 is SGHVT and CDR2 is SQSDAQ. The CDR3 extends over 15 amino acids.

The chain recombines TRBV18 with TRBJ2-7; D is possibly TRBD2 (7 bases). The CDR3 is 15 amino acids. CDR1 KGHSH and CDR2 LQKENI come from the germline V gene. V lost 3 bases and J 1 base, leaving 13 bases between the germline ends. The CDR3 sequence is CASSPWGRESYEQYF. The CDR3 DNA sequence: TGTGCCAGCTCACCGTGGGGGCGGGAGTCCTACGAGCAGTACTTC. Filled out from reference TRBV18 and TRBJ2-7, the complete variable domain reads NAGVMQNPRHLVRRRGQEARLRCSPMKGHSHVYWYRQLPEEGLKFMVYLQKENIIDESGMPKERFSAEFPKEGPSILRIQQVVRGDSAAYFCASSPWGRESYEQYFGPGTRLTVT.

This chain links TRBV30 with TRBJ2-5; D gene uncertain. Germline lookup yields CDR1 GTSNPN and CDR2 SVGIG (reference sequence). Trimming cost V 3 bases and J 7 bases, with 15 bases left between them. The CDR3 runs 13 residues. The CDR3 spells CAWREQWARTQYF. The CDR3 coding sequence is TGTGCCTGGAGAGAGCAGTGGGCCCGGACCCAGTACTTC.

This clone came up once. DNA of the CDR3: TGTGCCAGCAGCTTGCCTAGCGGGAGGGCCGGGGCATCCTACGAGCAGTACTTC. The encoded protein is CASSLPSGRAGASYEQYF. The rearrangement links TRBV5-6 to TRBJ2-7; 12 bases line up with TRBD2. V shed 1 base and J 1 base; nucleotides not matched to a gene: 9. Looked up from germline, CDR1 is SGHDT and CDR2 is YYEEEE. The CDR3 is made up of 18 amino acids. The full variable domain, with the rest looked up from reference TRBV5-6 and TRBJ2-7, is DAGVTQSPTHLIKTRGQQVTLRCSPKSGHDTVSWYQQALGQGPQFIFQYYEEEERQRGNFPDRFSGHQFPNYSSELNVNALLLGDSALYLCASSLPSGRAGASYEQYFGPGTRLTVT.

The rearrangement uses TRBV6-5 and TRBJ2-5; D is perhaps TRBD2 (6 bases). The CDR3 is 16 residues long. Germline lookup yields CDR1 MNHEY and CDR2 SVGAGI. V lost 1 base and J lost 5, with 17 bases in between. The CDR3 here is CASSYCAGSRGETQYF. The CDR3 DNA is TGTGCCAGCAGTTACTGCGCCGGCTCTCGGGGGGAGACCCAGTACTTC.

This chain links TRBV4-3 with TRBJ1-3; TRBD1 is a possible D gene (5 bases). V was clipped by 0 bases and J by 7 bases, with 13 bases between them. This CDR3 is built from 15 residues. The germline CDR1 and CDR2 sequences are LGHNA and YSLEER. The CDR3 sequence is CASSQDAAGLNTIYF. CDR3 nucleotide sequence: TGCGCCAGCAGCCAAGATGCGGCAGGGTTGAACACCATATATTTT.

This clone was counted only a few times. The rearrangement joins TRBV28 to TRBJ2-5; 8 bases agree with TRBD2. Germline loops: CDR1 MDHEN, CDR2 SYDVKM. With V trimmed by 5 bases and J by 2 bases, 13 bases remained unmatched. The CDR3 sequence is 17 residues long. The CDR3 protein is CASSASQTSGQQETQYF. The CDR3, as DNA: TGTGCCAGCAGTGCCTCCCAAACTAGCGGTCAACAAGAGACCCAGTACTTC.